The T cell receptor (beta chain) under discussion was sequenced for a study of blood T cell repertoires in COVID-19. Clones were read by immunoSEQ multiplex PCR, and TCRdb kept only the in-frame ones, dropping some. The profile shows 100,000 to 110,000 clones, approximately 90% of them singletons. The CDR3 sequence is 16 residues long. The germline V gene has CDR1 MNHNS and CDR2 SASEGT. V was pared by 2 bases and J by 5 bases, with 5 bases of the junction left unmatched. The source of this sequence is a man aged 50 or older with active COVID-19. What was sequenced was peripheral blood. The gene calls are TRBV6-1 and TRBJ2-2, with 10 bases identical to TRBD2. CDR3 nucleotides: TGTGCCAGCAGTGAACCTAGCGGGGGCCTGACCGGGGAGCTGTTTTTT. This encodes CASSEPSGGLTGELFF.